This TCR beta chain was identified during a study of PD-L1 blockade in urothelial cancer. Turning to the study itself: Patients began atezolizumab, 1,200 mg intravenously every 3 weeks, in about 2014. Blood underwent analysis 3 weeks (second dose) and 6 weeks after treatment began.

Deletions cut 5 bases from V and 2 bases from J, with 10 bases between. This CDR3 spans 15 amino acids. Germline V gene sequence: CDR1 MGHDK, CDR2 SYGVNS. Each patient gave between 1 and 8 samples, pretreatment and on-treatment. TCRdb keeps only in-frame clones here, not all; method: immunoSEQ multiplex PCR. In the table there are 33,000 or so clones, about four fifths of which are singletons. This chain joins TRBV25-1 and TRBJ1-6; D not resolved. This TCR was sampled from a man aged 70-80 years with urothelial cancer. The specimen comprised PBMCs, sampled around atezolizumab (anti-PD-L1) treatment. This CDR3 reads CASSPQRAYNSPLHF. The CDR3 bases are TGTGCCAGCAGTCCGCAGCGGGCCTATAATTCACCCCTCCACTTT.